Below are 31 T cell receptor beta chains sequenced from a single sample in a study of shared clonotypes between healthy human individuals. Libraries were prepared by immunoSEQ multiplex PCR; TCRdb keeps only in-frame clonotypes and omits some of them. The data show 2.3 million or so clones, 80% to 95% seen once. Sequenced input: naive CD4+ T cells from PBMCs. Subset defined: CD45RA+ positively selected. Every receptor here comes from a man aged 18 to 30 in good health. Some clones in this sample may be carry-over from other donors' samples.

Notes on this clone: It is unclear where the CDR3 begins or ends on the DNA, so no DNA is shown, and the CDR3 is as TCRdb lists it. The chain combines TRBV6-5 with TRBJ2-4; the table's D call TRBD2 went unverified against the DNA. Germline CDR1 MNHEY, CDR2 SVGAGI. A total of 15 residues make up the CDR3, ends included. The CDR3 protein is CASSTSGLAKNIQYF.

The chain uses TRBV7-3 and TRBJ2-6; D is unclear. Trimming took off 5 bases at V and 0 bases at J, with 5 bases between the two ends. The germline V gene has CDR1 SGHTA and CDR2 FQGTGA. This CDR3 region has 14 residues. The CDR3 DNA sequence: TGTGCCAGCAGCCGTTACTCTGGGGCCAACGTCCTGACTTTC. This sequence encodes CASSRYSGANVLTF. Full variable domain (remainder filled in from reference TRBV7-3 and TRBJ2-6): GAGVSQTPSNKVTEKGKYVELRCDPISGHTALYWYRQSLGQGPEFLIYFQGTGAADDSGLPNDRFFAVRPEGSVSTLKIQRTERGDSAVYLCASSRYSGANVLTFGAGSRLTVL.

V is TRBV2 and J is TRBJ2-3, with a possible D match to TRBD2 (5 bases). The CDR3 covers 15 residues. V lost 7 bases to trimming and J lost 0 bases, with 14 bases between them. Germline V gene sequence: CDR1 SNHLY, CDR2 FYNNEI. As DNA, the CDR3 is TGTGCCAGCACACAACAACTAGGGAGCACAGATACGCAGTATTTT. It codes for CASTQQLGSTDTQYF.

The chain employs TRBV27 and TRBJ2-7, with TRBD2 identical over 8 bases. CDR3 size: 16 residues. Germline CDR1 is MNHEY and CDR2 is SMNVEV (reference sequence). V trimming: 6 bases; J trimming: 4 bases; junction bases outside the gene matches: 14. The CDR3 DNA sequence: TGTGCCAGCAGCTCTCTAGGGAGCGGGAGATTGTACGAGCAGTACTTC. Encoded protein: CASSSLGSGRLYEQYF.

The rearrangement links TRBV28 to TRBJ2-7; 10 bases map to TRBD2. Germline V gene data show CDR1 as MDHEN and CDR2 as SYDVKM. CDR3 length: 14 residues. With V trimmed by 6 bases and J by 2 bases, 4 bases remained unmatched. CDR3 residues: CASRGLAETYEQYF. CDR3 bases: TGTGCCAGCAGAGGACTAGCGGAAACCTACGAGCAGTACTTC.

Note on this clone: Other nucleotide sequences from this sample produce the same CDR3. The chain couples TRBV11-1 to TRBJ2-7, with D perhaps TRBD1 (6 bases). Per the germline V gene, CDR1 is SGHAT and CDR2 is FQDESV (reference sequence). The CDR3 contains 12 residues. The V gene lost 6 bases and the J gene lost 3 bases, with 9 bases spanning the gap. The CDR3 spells CASSLQGYEQYF. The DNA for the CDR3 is TGTGCCAGCAGTTTACAGGGCTACGAGCAGTACTTC. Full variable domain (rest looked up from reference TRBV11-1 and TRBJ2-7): EAEVAQSPRYKITEKSQAVAFWCDPISGHATLYWYRQILGQGPELLVQFQDESVVDDSQLPKDRFSAERLKGVDSTLKIQPAELGDSAMYLCASSLQGYEQYFGPGTRLTVT.

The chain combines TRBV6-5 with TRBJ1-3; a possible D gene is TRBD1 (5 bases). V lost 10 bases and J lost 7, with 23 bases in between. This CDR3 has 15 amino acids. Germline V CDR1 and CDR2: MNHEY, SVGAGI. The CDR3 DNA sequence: TGTGCCACCAAAACGGGGCAGACAAGACAGAACACCATATATTTT. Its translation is CATKTGQTRQNTIYF.

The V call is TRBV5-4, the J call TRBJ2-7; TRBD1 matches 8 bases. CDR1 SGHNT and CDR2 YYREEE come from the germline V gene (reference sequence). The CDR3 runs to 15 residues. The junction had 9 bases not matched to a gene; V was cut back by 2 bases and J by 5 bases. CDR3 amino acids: CASSFNSGTGHEQYF. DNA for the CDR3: TGTGCCAGCAGCTTCAATTCCGGGACAGGTCACGAGCAGTACTTC.

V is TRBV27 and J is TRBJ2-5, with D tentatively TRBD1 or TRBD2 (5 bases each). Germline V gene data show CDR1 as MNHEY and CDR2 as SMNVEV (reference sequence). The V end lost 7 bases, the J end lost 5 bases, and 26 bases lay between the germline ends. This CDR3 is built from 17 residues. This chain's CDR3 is CASTLSSPGPSGETQYF. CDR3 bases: TGTGCCAGCACCCTGTCCTCCCCGGGACCCTCAGGGGAGACCCAGTACTTC.

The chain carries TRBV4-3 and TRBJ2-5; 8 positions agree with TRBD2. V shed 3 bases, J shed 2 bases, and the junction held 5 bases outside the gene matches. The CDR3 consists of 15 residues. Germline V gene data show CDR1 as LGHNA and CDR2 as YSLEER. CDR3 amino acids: CASSHALADQETQYF. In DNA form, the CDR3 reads TGCGCCAGCAGCCATGCACTAGCGGATCAAGAGACCCAGTACTTC.

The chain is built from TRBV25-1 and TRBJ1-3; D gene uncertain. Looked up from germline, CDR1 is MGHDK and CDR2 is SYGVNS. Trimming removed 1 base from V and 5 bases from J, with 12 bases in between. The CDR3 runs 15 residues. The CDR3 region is CASSEWKGLRNTIYF. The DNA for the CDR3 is TGTGCCAGCAGTGAATGGAAGGGCCTAAGAAACACCATATATTTT.

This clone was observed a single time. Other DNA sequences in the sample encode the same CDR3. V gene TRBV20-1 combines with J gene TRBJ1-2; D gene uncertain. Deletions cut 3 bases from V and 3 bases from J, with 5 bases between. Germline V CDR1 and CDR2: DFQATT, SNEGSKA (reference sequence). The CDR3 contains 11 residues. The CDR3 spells CSARRDYGYTF. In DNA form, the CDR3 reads TGCAGTGCTAGGAGAGACTATGGCTACACCTTC.

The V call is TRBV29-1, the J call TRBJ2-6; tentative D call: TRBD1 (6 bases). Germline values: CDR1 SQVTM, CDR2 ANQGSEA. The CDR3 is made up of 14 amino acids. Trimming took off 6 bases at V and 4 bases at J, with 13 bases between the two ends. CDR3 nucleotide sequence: TGCAGCGTCAGCACAGGGTCCGGGGCCAACGTCCTGACTTTC. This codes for CSVSTGSGANVLTF.

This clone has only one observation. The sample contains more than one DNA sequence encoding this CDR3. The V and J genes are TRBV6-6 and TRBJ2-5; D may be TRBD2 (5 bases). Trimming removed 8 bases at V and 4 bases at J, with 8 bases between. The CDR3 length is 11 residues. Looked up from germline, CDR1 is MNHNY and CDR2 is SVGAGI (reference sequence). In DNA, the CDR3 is TGTGCCAGCCGAACTAGAGAGACCCAGTACTTC. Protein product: CASRTRETQYF.

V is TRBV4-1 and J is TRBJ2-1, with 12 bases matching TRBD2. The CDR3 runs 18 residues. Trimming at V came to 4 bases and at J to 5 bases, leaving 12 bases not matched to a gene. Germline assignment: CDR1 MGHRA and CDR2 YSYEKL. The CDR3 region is CASSPRLAGEGPHNEQFF. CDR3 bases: TGCGCCAGCAGCCCCCGACTAGCGGGGGAGGGCCCCCACAATGAGCAGTTCTTC.

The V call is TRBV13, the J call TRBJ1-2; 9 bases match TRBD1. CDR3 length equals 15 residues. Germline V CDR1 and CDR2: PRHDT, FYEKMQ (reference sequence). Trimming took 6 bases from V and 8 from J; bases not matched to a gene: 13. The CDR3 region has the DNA TGTGCCAGCAGACCTAGCTCTGACAGGGGGTACGGCTACACCTTC. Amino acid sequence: CASRPSSDRGYGYTF.

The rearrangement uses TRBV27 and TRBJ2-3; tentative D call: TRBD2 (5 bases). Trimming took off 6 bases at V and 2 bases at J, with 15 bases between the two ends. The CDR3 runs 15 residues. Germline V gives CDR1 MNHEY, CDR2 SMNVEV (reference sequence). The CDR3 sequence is CASSPRASSTDTQYF. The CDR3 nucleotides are TGTGCCAGCAGCCCCCGCGCTAGCTCCACAGATACGCAGTATTTT.

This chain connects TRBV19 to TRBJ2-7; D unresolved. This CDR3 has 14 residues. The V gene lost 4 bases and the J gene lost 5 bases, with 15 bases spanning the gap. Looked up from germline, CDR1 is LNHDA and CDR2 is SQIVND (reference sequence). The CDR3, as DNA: TGTGCCAGTAGTAGTAGGACGCCTCGTGACGAGCAGTACTTC. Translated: CASSSRTPRDEQYF. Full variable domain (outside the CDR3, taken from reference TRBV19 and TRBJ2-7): DGGITQSPKYLFRKEGQNVTLSCEQNLNHDAMYWYRQDPGQGLRLIYYSQIVNDFQKGDIAEGYSVSREKKESFPLTVTSAQKNPTAFYLCASSSRTPRDEQYFGPGTRLTVT.

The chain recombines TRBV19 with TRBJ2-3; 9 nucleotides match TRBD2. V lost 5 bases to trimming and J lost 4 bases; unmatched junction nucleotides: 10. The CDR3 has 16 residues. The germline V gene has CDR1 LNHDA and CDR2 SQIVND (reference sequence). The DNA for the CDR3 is TGTGCCAGTAGTCCCAGGGTAGCGGGAGCGTCAGATACGCAGTATTTT. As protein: CASSPRVAGASDTQYF.

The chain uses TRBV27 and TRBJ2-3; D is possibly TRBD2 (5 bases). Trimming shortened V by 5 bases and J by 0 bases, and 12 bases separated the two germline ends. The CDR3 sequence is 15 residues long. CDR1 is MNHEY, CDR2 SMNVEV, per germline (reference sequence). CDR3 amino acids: CASSVRTGSTDTQYF. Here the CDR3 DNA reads TGTGCCAGCAGTGTCAGGACGGGGAGCACAGATACGCAGTATTTT.

For the CDR3, the DNA is TGCGCCAGCAGCTTACCCAACTCCCTAGCAACCTACAATGAGCAGTTCTTC. Translating it yields CASSLPNSLATYNEQFF. This chain links TRBV5-1 with TRBJ2-1; TRBD2 might be the D (5 bases). The CDR3 loop spans 17 amino acids. Germline CDR1 is SGHRS and CDR2 is YFSETQ. V shed 2 bases and J shed 2 bases, with 17 bases lying between them.

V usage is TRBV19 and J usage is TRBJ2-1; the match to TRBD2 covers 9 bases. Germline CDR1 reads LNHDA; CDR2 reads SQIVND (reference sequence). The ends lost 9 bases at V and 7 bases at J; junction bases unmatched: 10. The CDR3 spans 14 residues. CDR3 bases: TGTGCCAGCCATGCGGGAGGGCCATTGAATGAGCAGTTCTTC. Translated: CASHAGGPLNEQFF. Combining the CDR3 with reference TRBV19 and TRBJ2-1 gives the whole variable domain DGGITQSPKYLFRKEGQNVTLSCEQNLNHDAMYWYRQDPGQGLRLIYYSQIVNDFQKGDIAEGYSVSREKKESFPLTVTSAQKNPTAFYLCASHAGGPLNEQFFGPGTRLTVL.

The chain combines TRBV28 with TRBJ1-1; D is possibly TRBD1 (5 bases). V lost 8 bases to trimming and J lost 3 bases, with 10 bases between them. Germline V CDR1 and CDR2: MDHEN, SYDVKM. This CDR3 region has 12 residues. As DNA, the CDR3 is TGTGCCAGCCGCAGACAGTACACTGAAGCTTTCTTT. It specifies CASRRQYTEAFF.

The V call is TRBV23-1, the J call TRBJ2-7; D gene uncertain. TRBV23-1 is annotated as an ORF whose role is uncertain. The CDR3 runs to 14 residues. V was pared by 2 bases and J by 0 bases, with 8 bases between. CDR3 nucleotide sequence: TGCGCCAGCAGTCAAATTCTAGACTCCTACGAGCAGTACTTC. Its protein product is CASSQILDSYEQYF.

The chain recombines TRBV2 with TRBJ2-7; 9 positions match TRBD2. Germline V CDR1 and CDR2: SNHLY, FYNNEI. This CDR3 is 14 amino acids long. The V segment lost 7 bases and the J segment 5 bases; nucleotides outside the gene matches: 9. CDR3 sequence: CASKRASGTNEQYF. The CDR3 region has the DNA TGTGCCAGCAAGCGGGCTAGCGGGACCAACGAGCAGTACTTC.

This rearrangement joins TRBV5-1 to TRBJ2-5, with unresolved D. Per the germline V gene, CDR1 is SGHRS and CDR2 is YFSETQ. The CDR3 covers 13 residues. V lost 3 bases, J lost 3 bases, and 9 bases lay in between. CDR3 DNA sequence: TGCGCCAGCAGCTGGCTAGTGGAAGAGACCCAGTACTTC. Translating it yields CASSWLVEETQYF.

CDR3 bases: TGTGCCAGCACCCTGGGGGGGAGCAGCACCGGGGAGCTGTTTTTT. Its translation is CASTLGGSSTGELFF. The J gene is TRBJ2-2, the V gene TRBV2, with 7 bases aligning to TRBD2. V trimming: 7 bases; J trimming: 4 bases; junction bases outside the gene matches: 9. Germline V gene lookup returns CDR1 SNHLY and CDR2 FYNNEI. The length of the CDR3 is 15 residues.

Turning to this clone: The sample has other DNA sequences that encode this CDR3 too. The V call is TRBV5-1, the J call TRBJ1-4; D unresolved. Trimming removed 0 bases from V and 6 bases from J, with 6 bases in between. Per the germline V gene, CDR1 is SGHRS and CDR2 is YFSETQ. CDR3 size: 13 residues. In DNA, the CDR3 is TGCGCCAGCAGCTTGGGCCCCGATGAAAAACTGTTTTTT. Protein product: CASSLGPDEKLFF.

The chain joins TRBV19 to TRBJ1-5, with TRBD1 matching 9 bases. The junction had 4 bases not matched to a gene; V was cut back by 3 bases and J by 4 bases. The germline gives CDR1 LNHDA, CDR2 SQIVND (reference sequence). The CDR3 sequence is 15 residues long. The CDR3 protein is CASSIGTGLNQPQHF. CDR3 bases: TGTGCCAGTAGTATCGGGACAGGGCTTAATCAGCCCCAGCATTTT.

The chain's CDR3 is CASSLGILAGGRFDEQYF. As DNA, the CDR3 is TGCGCCAGCAGCTTGGGGATACTAGCGGGAGGGAGGTTCGACGAGCAGTACTTC. V usage is TRBV5-1 and J usage is TRBJ2-7, with 13 bases that match TRBD2. CDR1 is SGHRS and CDR2 is YFSETQ in the germline V gene. Germline trimming cut 0 bases from V and 5 bases from J; bases unmatched to any gene: 11. The CDR3 has 18 amino acids. The full variable domain, in which reference TRBV5-1 and TRBJ2-7 provide the parts outside the CDR3, is KAGVTQTPRYLIKTRGQQVTLSCSPISGHRSVSWYQQTPGQGLQFLFEYFSETQRNKGNFPGRFSGRQFSNSRSEMNVSTLELGDSALYLCASSLGILAGGRFDEQYFGPGTRLTVT.

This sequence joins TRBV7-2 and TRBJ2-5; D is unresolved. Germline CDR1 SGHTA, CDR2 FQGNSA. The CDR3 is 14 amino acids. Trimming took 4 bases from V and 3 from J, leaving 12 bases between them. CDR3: CASSSINLKETQYF. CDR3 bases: TGTGCCAGCAGCTCAATCAACTTAAAAGAGACCCAGTACTTC.